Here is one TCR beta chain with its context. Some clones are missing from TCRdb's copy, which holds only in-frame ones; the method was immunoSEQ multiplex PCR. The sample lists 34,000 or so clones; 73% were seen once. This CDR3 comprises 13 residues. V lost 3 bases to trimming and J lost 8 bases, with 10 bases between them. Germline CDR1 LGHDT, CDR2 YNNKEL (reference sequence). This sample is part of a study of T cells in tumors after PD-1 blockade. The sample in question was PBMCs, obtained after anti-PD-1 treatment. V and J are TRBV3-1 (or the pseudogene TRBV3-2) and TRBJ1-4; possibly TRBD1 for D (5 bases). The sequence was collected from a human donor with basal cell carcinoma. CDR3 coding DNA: TGTGCCAGCAGCCAGACGGAGGGGGAAAAACTGTTTTTT. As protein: CASSQTEGEKLFF.